These 12 T cell receptor beta chains were all obtained from the same sample, sequenced in a study of blood T cell repertoires in COVID-19. The protocol was immunoSEQ multiplex PCR, while the TCRdb copy is restricted to in-frame clones and leaves out a portion. Of over 250,000 clones listed, approximately 89% are singletons. The material sequenced was PBMCs or T cells enriched from blood (not recorded which). These receptors came from an older woman who had recovered from COVID-19.

This chain links TRBV11-3 with TRBJ2-3; 8 nucleotides align to TRBD2. The germline gives CDR1 SGHNT, CDR2 YENEEA. Germline trimming cut 7 bases from V and 4 bases from J; bases unmatched to any gene: 10. The CDR3 is 15 residues long. The CDR3 nucleotides are TGTGCCAGCACCCTCCTCAGCGGGAGAGCAGATACGCAGTATTTT. Translating gives CASTLLSGRADTQYF.

V and J are TRBV12-3 or TRBV12-4 and TRBJ1-5; no clear D gene. The germline V and J ends were trimmed by 3 bases and 5 bases, with 5 bases remaining between them. This CDR3 has 12 amino acids. In DNA, the CDR3 is TGTGCCAGCAGTTTGAGTGATCAGCCCCAGCATTTT. It yields the protein CASSLSDQPQHF.

The rearrangement uses TRBV6-1 and TRBJ1-5, with 10 bases fitting TRBD1. Losses at the gene ends were 4 bases for V and 3 bases for J; bases not matched to a gene: 6. Germline CDR1 reads MNHNS; CDR2 reads SASEGT. The CDR3 has 16 residues. The CDR3 here is CASSGPGTGVNQPQHF. The CDR3 DNA sequence: TGTGCCAGCAGTGGACCCGGGACAGGGGTCAATCAGCCCCAGCATTTT.

This clone was observed a few times. The chain joins TRBV10-2 to TRBJ2-1; 11 positions agree with TRBD2. The V and J ends lost 5 bases and 8 bases, in that order; junction bases with no gene match: 5. Germline V gene sequence: CDR1 WSHSY, CDR2 SAAADI. The CDR3 is made up of 14 amino acids. The CDR3 DNA reads TGCGCCAGCAGTAGACTAGCGGGGACCGATGAGCAGTTCTTC. Translating it yields CASSRLAGTDEQFF.

The V gene is TRBV6-5, the J gene TRBJ1-3; no definite D call. The CDR3 is 15 amino acids. V was pared by 8 bases and J by 2 bases, with 16 bases between. The germline V gene has CDR1 MNHEY and CDR2 SVGAGI. DNA of the CDR3: TGTGCCAGCGCTATATCCGGAGTTCCTGGAAACACCATATATTTT. This translates into CASAISGVPGNTIYF.

The rearrangement uses TRBV19 and TRBJ2-1; TRBD2 matches 13 bases. This CDR3 spans 14 amino acids. From germline, CDR1 is LNHDA and CDR2 SQIVND (reference sequence). The ends lost 5 bases at V and 7 bases at J; junction bases unmatched: 2. The CDR3 reads CASSQGLAGNEQFF. In DNA, the CDR3 is TGTGCCAGTAGTCAGGGACTAGCGGGAAATGAGCAGTTCTTC.

J is TRBJ1-6 and V is TRBV5-5; possible D gene TRBD1, 5 bases. V was trimmed by 1 base and J by 7 bases, leaving 9 bases between them. Germline lookup yields CDR1 SGHKS and CDR2 YYEKEE (reference sequence). The CDR3 length is 14 residues. CDR3 sequence: CASSLQGRNSPLHF. CDR3 coding DNA: TGTGCCAGCAGCTTGCAGGGTAGGAATTCACCCCTCCACTTT.

The V and J genes are TRBV7-2 and TRBJ1-2; 10 nucleotides agree with TRBD1. The CDR3 covers 15 residues. Germline loops: CDR1 SGHTA, CDR2 FQGNSA. V shed 4 bases and J 10 bases; nucleotides not matched to a gene: 12. CDR3 nucleotides: TGTGCCAGCAGCTACTCTAACCCTGGACAGGGGGACTACACCTTC. Protein sequence: CASSYSNPGQGDYTF.

The chain joins TRBV9 to TRBJ2-1, with 8 bases aligning to TRBD2. The CDR3 length is 15 residues. V shed 1 base, J shed 7 bases, and the junction held 7 bases outside the gene matches. The V gene's germline CDR1 is SGDLS and CDR2 YYNGEE. CDR3 residues: CASSVSAGATNEQFF. The DNA of the CDR3 is TGTGCCAGCAGCGTATCAGCGGGGGCCACAAATGAGCAGTTCTTC.

The rearrangement uses TRBV19 and TRBJ2-5; the D gene is possibly TRBD1 (6 bases). The V gene lost 5 bases and the J gene lost 3 bases, with 10 bases spanning the gap. The CDR3 runs to 13 residues. The germline V gene encodes CDR1 LNHDA and CDR2 SQIVND (reference sequence). CDR3 protein: CASSAGQKETQYF. DNA of the CDR3: TGTGCCAGTAGTGCCGGACAGAAAGAGACCCAGTACTTC.

The rearrangement uses TRBV5-1 and TRBJ1-1; 7 positions match TRBD1. This CDR3 contains 14 residues. The germline V gene has CDR1 SGHRS and CDR2 YFSETQ. J was trimmed by 5 bases and V by 0 bases; bases with no gene match: 4. The CDR3 sequence is CASSLDPGGTEAFF. The CDR3 DNA sequence: TGCGCCAGCAGCTTGGACCCAGGGGGAACTGAAGCTTTCTTT.

The chain couples TRBV28 to TRBJ1-2; 7 bases are a match to TRBD1. The CDR3 spans 14 residues. Trimming removed 6 bases from V and 4 bases from J; junction bases left unmatched: 8. Germline CDR1 reads MDHEN; CDR2 reads SYDVKM. The CDR3 protein is CASSPDRVIYGYTF. The DNA for the CDR3 is TGTGCCAGCAGCCCCGACAGGGTGATCTATGGCTACACCTTC.